This T cell receptor beta chain emerged from a study of cytomegalovirus exposure and HLA in healthy donors. The CDR3 is 15 residues long. 13 Jbeta primers and 60 Vbeta primers were used for the PCR. In the original workflow: Approximately 80 million unique TCR beta chains, about 11 million of them shared, were counted by a later analysis. Assay: immunoSEQ multiplex PCR; the TCRdb copy retains only in-frame clones and omits some. V and J calls and clone size are copied from that table; D and trimming were computed from the DNA. The table shows over 130,000 clones, with about 76% occurring only once. This rearrangement joins TRBV21-1 to TRBJ2-3; TRBD2, the table's D call, lacks a check against the DNA. TRBV21-1 is a known pseudogene. Specimen: PBMCs. This receptor was identified in a human donor in good health. The CDR3 spells CASSKGGISTDTQYF. The CDR3 DNA reads TGTGCCAGCAGCAAGGGGGGAATAAGCACAGATACGCAGTATTTT.